This TCR beta chain was documented in a study of CD8 T cells in Susac syndrome. Findings of the study overall: In Susac syndrome, CD4+ T cell repertoires lacked any clonal expansion.

The CD8+ and CD4+ T cells were isolated magnetically using a negative isolation approach, whereas the TEMRA cells were enriched by FACS. Reverse transcription of roughly 0.45 to 1 ug RNA was carried out with random hexamers. It was immunoSEQ multiplex PCR that amplified TCR beta CDR3 across 54 Vbeta and 13 Jbeta. From the immunoSEQ multiplex PCR reads, TCRdb called clonotypes with MiXCR, one entry per CDR3 protein. The sample holds roughly 140,000 distinct CDR3 sequences, more than 90% seen once. As to this clonotype: The antigen remains undetermined.

The sample taken for sequencing was CD4+ T cells from PBMCs. The receptor was derived from a human donor with Susac syndrome.

The CDR3 loop is CASKSETQYF. CDR3 sequence (DNA): TGTGCCAGCAAGAGCGAGACCCAGTACTTC. V gene TRBV2 combines with J gene TRBJ2-5; D remains unclear. V was clipped by 7 bases and J by 5 bases, with 5 bases between them. The CDR3 runs 10 residues. The V gene's germline CDR1 is SNHLY and CDR2 FYNNEI. Drawing the rest from reference TRBV2 and TRBJ2-5, the complete variable domain is EPEVTQTPSHQVTQMGQEVILRCVPISNHLYFYWYRQILGQKVEFLVSFYNNEISEKSEIFDDQFSVERPDGSNFTLKIRSTKLEDSAMYFCASKSETQYFGPGTRLLVL.